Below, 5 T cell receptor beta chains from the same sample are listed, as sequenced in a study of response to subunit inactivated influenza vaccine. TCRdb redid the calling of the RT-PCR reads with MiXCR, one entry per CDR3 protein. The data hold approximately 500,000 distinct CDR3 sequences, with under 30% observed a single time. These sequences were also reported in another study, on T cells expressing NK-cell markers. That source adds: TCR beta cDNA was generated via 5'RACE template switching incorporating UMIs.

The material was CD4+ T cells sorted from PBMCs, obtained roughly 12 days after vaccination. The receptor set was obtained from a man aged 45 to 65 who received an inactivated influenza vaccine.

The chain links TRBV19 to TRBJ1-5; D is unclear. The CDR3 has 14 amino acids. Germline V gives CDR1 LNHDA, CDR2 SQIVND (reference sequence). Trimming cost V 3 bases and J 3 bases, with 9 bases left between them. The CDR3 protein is CASSMSENNQPQHF. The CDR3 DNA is TGTGCCAGTAGTATGTCAGAAAACAATCAGCCCCAGCATTTT. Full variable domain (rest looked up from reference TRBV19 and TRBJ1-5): DGGITQSPKYLFRKEGQNVTLSCEQNLNHDAMYWYRQDPGQGLRLIYYSQIVNDFQKGDIAEGYSVSREKKESFPLTVTSAQKNPTAFYLCASSMSENNQPQHFGDGTRLSIL.

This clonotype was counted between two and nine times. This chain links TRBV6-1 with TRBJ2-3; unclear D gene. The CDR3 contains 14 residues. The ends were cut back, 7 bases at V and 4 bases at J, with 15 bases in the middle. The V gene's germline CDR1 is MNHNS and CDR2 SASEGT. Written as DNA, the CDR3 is TGTGCCAGCACCCCCCGTTTTTCCTCAGATACGCAGTATTTT. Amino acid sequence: CASTPRFSSDTQYF.

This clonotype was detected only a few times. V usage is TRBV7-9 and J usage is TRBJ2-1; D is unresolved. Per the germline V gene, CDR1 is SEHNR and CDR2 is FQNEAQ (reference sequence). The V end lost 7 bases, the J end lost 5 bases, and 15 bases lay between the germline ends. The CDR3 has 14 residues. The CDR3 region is CASTPLLIHNEQFF. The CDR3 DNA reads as TGTGCCAGCACCCCGCTACTAATCCACAATGAGCAGTTCTTC.

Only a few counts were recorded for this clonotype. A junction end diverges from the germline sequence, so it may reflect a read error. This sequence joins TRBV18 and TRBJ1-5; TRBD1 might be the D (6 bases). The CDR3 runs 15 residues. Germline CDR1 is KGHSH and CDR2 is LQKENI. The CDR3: CASSPQGRSNQPQHF. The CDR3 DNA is TGTGCCAGCTCGCCACAGGGAAGGAGCAATCAGCCCCAGCATTTT.

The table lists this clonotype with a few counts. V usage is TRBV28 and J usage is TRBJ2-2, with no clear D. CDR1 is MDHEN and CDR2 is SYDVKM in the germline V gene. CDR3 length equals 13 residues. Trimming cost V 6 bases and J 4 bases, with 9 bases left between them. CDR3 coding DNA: TGTGCCAGCAGCCTTCAAGCCACCGGGGAGCTGTTTTTT. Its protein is CASSLQATGELFF. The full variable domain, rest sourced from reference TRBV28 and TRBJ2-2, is DVKVTQSSRYLVKRTGEKVFLECVQDMDHENMFWYRQDPGLGLRLIYFSYDVKMKEKGDIPEGYSVSREKKERFSLILESASTNQTSMYLCASSLQATGELFFGEGSRLTVL.